This T cell receptor beta chain is drawn from a study of T cell responses to AZD1222 COVID-19 vaccine. V was clipped by 1 base and J by 8 bases, with 11 bases between them. Per the germline V gene, CDR1 is LGHNA and CDR2 is YNFKEQ. The CDR3 is 13 residues long. A remark on this clone: No antigen is known for it.

Findings and limits, study-wide: Targets within unmutated variant regions were reportedly found for nearly half of spike-specific TCRs. Spike was spanned by vaccine-associated CD4 TCRs, which were dominant at 160-218 and 743-854. Females outnumbered males among donors, who were mostly white British; clonal diversity was possibly underestimated.

The assay was immunoSEQ multiplex PCR, and TCRdb's table has in-frame clones only and misses some. The table lists over 100,000 clones, approximately 91% of them singletons, with roughly 0.98% in the top ten. The sample consisted of peripheral blood, taken 28 days after the second AZD1222 dose. The genes are TRBV4-2 and TRBJ1-2; unclear D gene. This receptor was identified in an adult who received the AZD1222 COVID-19 vaccine. The CDR3 nucleotides are TGTGCCAGCAGCCAAGGTTACAGATCCGGCTACACCTTC. It encodes CASSQGYRSGYTF.